The 14 T cell receptor beta chains in this list originate from one sample, sequenced in a study of T cells in Graves' hyperthyroidism and ophthalmopathy. RNA transcripts yielded amplified TCR beta CDR3 regions. HTBI primers were employed in a first-round RT-PCR of the TCR CDR3. From the multiplex PCR reads, TCRdb called clonotypes with MiXCR, one entry per CDR3 protein. The sample contains 600,000 to 700,000 distinct CDR3 sequences, roughly 14% of which appear only once. Sequenced sample: blood. These TCRs come from a woman aged 40 to 50 with Graves' ophthalmopathy.

This sequence joins TRBV12-3 or TRBV12-4 and TRBJ1-1; no clear D gene. Trimming removed 0 bases from V and 11 bases from J, with 13 bases in between. The CDR3 is 13 amino acids. The CDR3 DNA follows: TGTGCCAGCAGTTTAGCCTCAGTATTGGGGGCTTTCTTT. This gives the protein CASSLASVLGAFF.

This clonotype was observed a few times. The chain carries TRBV11-2 and TRBJ2-7, with D perhaps matching TRBD1 or TRBD2 (6 bases each). Trimming removed 5 bases from V and 3 bases from J, with 20 bases in between. The CDR3 length is 16 residues. In germline, CDR1 is SGHAT, CDR2 FQNNGV. The CDR3 protein is CASSGGLGSFRYEQYF. In DNA, the CDR3 is TGTGCCAGCAGCGGGGGGCTGGGATCGTTTCGCTACGAGCAGTACTTC.

This clonotype was detected ten times or more. This chain connects TRBV6-5 to TRBJ1-6; no clear D gene. The length of the CDR3 is 15 residues. V shed 8 bases and J shed 3 bases, with 14 bases lying between them. The germline V gene has CDR1 MNHEY and CDR2 SVGAGI. The CDR3 sequence: CASGLGRFYNSPLHF. CDR3 in DNA: TGTGCCAGCGGTCTCGGACGGTTCTATAATTCACCCCTCCACTTT.

CDR3 in DNA: TGTGCCAGCAAGGGTCCTTTCGGGGAGTCCGGGGAGCTGTTTTTT. Protein sequence: CASKGPFGESGELFF. V and J are TRBV2 and TRBJ2-2, with D possibly matching TRBD2 (5 bases). Per the germline V gene, CDR1 is SNHLY and CDR2 is FYNNEI. Trimming removed 7 bases at V and 6 bases at J, with 18 bases between. The length of the CDR3 is 15 residues.

V and J are TRBV4-1 and TRBJ1-2; no clear D gene. With 0 bases removed from V and 3 bases from J, the gap between germline ends came to 11 bases. Germline V gene sequence: CDR1 MGHRA, CDR2 YSYEKL. The CDR3 extends over 15 amino acids. CDR3 in DNA: TGCGCCAGCAGCCAAGACGGCAGACGTGACTATGGCTACACCTTC. It specifies CASSQDGRRDYGYTF.

The chain recombines TRBV10-1 with TRBJ1-6, with D possibly matching TRBD1 (5 bases). The CDR3 covers 13 residues. The germline V and J ends were trimmed by 7 bases and 11 bases, with 15 bases remaining between them. Looked up from germline, CDR1 is WNHNN and CDR2 is SYGVQD (reference sequence). In DNA, the CDR3 is TGCGCCAGCAATCGAGGGGAAGGGACACCCCTCCACTTT. Protein product: CASNRGEGTPLHF.

This clonotype appeared many times. The rearrangement joins TRBV28 to TRBJ2-2; a weak D match, TRBD2 (5 bases). Germline V CDR1 and CDR2: MDHEN, SYDVKM. The CDR3 has 13 residues. The V end lost 7 bases, the J end lost 7 bases, and 13 bases lay between the germline ends. This CDR3 is CASTSLMGGELFF. The CDR3 DNA reads as TGTGCCAGCACTAGCCTAATGGGCGGGGAGCTGTTTTTT.

Here the CDR3 reads CASSYSGGRAYEQYF. Written as DNA, the CDR3 is TGTGCCAGCAGTTACTCTGGCGGGAGGGCCTACGAGCAGTACTTC. The genes are TRBV6-5 and TRBJ2-7, with 9 bases fitting TRBD2. With V trimmed by 0 bases and J by 2 bases, 2 bases remained unmatched. Germline CDR1 is MNHEY and CDR2 is SVGAGI. The CDR3 is 15 amino acids.

This clonotype has a count of ten or more. The chain couples TRBV6-2 or TRBV6-3 to TRBJ2-5, with a weak D call TRBD2 (5 bases). Trimming stripped 8 bases from V and 1 base from J, with 11 bases between. This CDR3 is 13 amino acids long. The germline CDR1 and CDR2 sequences are MNHEY and SVGEGT. The CDR3 DNA follows: TGTGCCAGCCAGATAGCGAGCCAAGAGACCCAGTACTTC. Amino acids: CASQIASQETQYF.

This clonotype showed up many times. This sequence joins TRBV4-1 and TRBJ1-1; D uncertain. The V end lost 1 base, the J end lost 0 bases, and 12 bases lay between the germline ends. This CDR3 contains 16 residues. From germline, CDR1 is MGHRA and CDR2 YSYEKL. The CDR3 is CASSQATGSLNTEAFF. CDR3 bases: TGCGCCAGCAGCCAAGCTACGGGATCCCTGAACACTGAAGCTTTCTTT.

This clonotype appeared a single time. A much larger clone differs by one base, so this may be a read error. The chain uses TRBV5-1 and TRBJ2-5; maybe TRBD1 (6 bases). The CDR3 covers 16 residues. Germline CDR1 SGHRS, CDR2 YFSETQ. CDR3: CASSLGWDTVQETRYF. The CDR3 nucleotides are TGCGCCAGCAGCTTGGGATGGGACACCGTACAAGAGACCCGGTACTTC.

This clonotype was counted ten times or more. The chain employs TRBV30 and TRBJ1-1; TRBD1 aligns across 9 bases. This CDR3 has 12 residues. J lost 5 bases, V lost 5 bases, and 3 bases had no gene match. Germline CDR1 and CDR2: GTSNPN and SVGIG (reference sequence). The CDR3 nucleotides are TGTGCCTGGGGACAGGGGAATACTGAAGCTTTCTTT. This encodes CAWGQGNTEAFF.

This clonotype was picked up a small number of times. The chain carries TRBV20-1 and TRBJ1-6; 10 bases line up with TRBD1. Germline CDR1 and CDR2: DFQATT and SNEGSKA (reference sequence). This CDR3 has 15 amino acids. J was trimmed by 10 bases and V by 3 bases; bases with no gene match: 9. CDR3 protein: CSASPRTGGHSPLHF. The CDR3 DNA reads as TGCAGTGCTAGCCCTCGGACAGGGGGGCACTCACCCCTCCACTTT.

This clonotype was recorded many times. The V and J genes are TRBV7-2 and TRBJ1-2; D uncertain. The CDR3 is 13 amino acids. Trimming stripped 5 bases from V and 3 bases from J, with 10 bases between. Germline lookup yields CDR1 SGHTA and CDR2 FQGNSA. CDR3 sequence reads: CASSLPPHYGYTF. The CDR3 DNA sequence: TGTGCCAGCAGCCTCCCCCCCCACTATGGCTACACCTTC.